This record concerns one T cell receptor (beta chain) sequence. Its matching antigen is unknown. The data belong to a study of beta chain features in type 1 diabetes. The CDR3 totals 13 residues. Germline V gene data show CDR1 as SGHVS and CDR2 as FQNEAQ. V shed 3 bases and J shed 7 bases, with 12 bases lying between them. Reverse transcription of all isolated RNA meant that expressed TCRB transcripts were sequenced. The table came from immunoSEQ multiplex PCR; TCRdb's copy has only in-frame clones and leaves some out. The sample lists more than 250,000 clones; roughly 20% were seen once. The study, taken as a whole, reports: For Type 1 diabetes patients, all four CD4+ subsets carried TCRB CDR3s that were moderately but significantly shorter. Among type 1 diabetes patients, VDJ junctions had fewer insertions and more deletions. An over-representation of cells with high TCR expression could result from cDNA sequencing.

The TCR originated in a woman in her forties with type 1 diabetes. The sequencing input was naive CD4+ T cells from blood. The gene calls are TRBV7-8 and TRBJ1-1; D is unresolved. The CDR3 sequence: CASSLGDLGEAFF. The CDR3 DNA reads as TGTGCCAGCAGCTTGGGCGATCTGGGTGAAGCTTTCTTT.